This T cell receptor (beta chain) is from a study of blood T cell repertoires in COVID-19. On the study more broadly: T cells, B-cell-depleted T cells, or PBMCs provided the cDNA or gDNA that served as material.

V lost 7 bases to trimming and J lost 6 bases, with 22 bases between them. Germline loops: CDR1 SNHLY, CDR2 FYNNEI. The CDR3 is 16 amino acids. This clone was picked up a small number of times. Original methodology: Reference gene primer amplification yielded estimated nucleated cell counts. Method: immunoSEQ multiplex PCR; TCRdb's copy keeps in-frame clones and lacks some. That table furnishes V, J and clone size, whereas the DNA furnished D and trimming. The data contain around 150,000 clones, approximately 86% of them singletons. This receptor was obtained from a woman aged 55-69 years who had recovered from COVID-19. V and J are TRBV2 and TRBJ2-1, with a weak D call TRBD2 (5 bases). Source material: peripheral blood. This chain's CDR3 is CASIPVGNFRINEQFF. CDR3 in DNA: TGTGCCAGCATACCAGTCGGGAATTTCCGGATCAATGAGCAGTTCTTC.